This T cell receptor beta chain was captured by sequencing in a study of shared clonotypes between healthy human individuals. Study-wide findings and caveats: Larger estimated richness was generally seen in naive subsets than in memory subsets. With a handful of donors compared, roughly 5% of naive CD4 clonotypes were shared. A small donor pool kept down the genetic and exposure-history diversity that was represented.

Some clones are missing from TCRdb's copy, which holds only in-frame ones; the method was immunoSEQ multiplex PCR. The sample records about 1.1 million clones, about 84% being singletons. The CDR3 contains 17 residues. Trimming pared 0 bases from V and 0 bases from J, leaving 12 bases between. Looked up from germline, CDR1 is LGHNA and CDR2 is YSLEER. This clone was counted between two and nine times. The antigen is undetermined. The chain has TRBV4-3 and TRBJ1-3, with D possibly being TRBD1 (6 bases). Sample: memory CD4+ T cells from PBMCs. This sample's subset: CD45RA-negative fraction. This TCR was sampled from a man between 18 and 29 years old in good health. Some clones in this sample may be carry-over from other donors' samples. The CDR3 protein is CASSQDGRGGSGNTIYF. CDR3 nucleotide sequence: TGCGCCAGCAGCCAAGATGGCCGAGGGGGCTCTGGAAACACCATATATTTT.